This is a list of T cell receptor beta chains from one sample in a study of tumor-infiltrating lymphocytes in primary liver carcinoma. Each CDR3 protein gets one entry after TCRdb re-called the multiplex PCR reads with MiXCR. The sample lists 300,000 to 400,000 distinct CDR3 sequences; approximately 65% were seen once. Sequenced material: peripheral blood. The source of these receptors is a man in his forties or fifties with primary liver carcinoma and hepatitis B virus infection. The CDR3 runs from the conserved cysteine through the conserved F or W. D genes are given only for firm matches. Where a row states a size, it is once, few, many or the class of an expanded clone; other rows omit it.

V	size	D	J	DNA	CDR3
TRBV12-3/TRBV12-4	medium-sized	-	TRBJ2-1	TGTGCCAGCAGCCTGAGCTCCTACAATGAGCAGTTCTTC	CASSLSSYNEQFF
TRBV7-9	-	TRBD2	TRBJ2-7	TGTGCCAGCAGCTTAGCGTTAGTTAGCGGGACATACTACGAGCAGTACTTC	CASSLALVSGTYYEQYF
TRBV24-1	-	-	TRBJ2-1	TGTGCCTCCAGTGATCCGGCTGGCGGTGACAATGAGCAGTTCTTC	CASSDPAGGDNEQFF
TRBV12-3/TRBV12-4	-	-	TRBJ2-3	TGTGCCAGGCCAGTCAGGGTAACGTGGACAGATACGCAGTATTTT	CARPVRVTWTDTQYF
TRBV7-9	-	-	TRBJ2-1	TGTGCCTGCAGCTTAGGATTCAGGGGGAGGGCTCACGATGAGCAGTTCTTC	CACSLGFRGRAHDEQFF
TRBV30	few	-	TRBJ1-3	TGTGCCTGGGGCCTGGGCGGCCACTCTGGAAACACCATATATTTT	CAWGLGGHSGNTIYF
TRBV6-6	-	TRBD1	TRBJ1-4	TGTGCCAGCAGGGACAGGGGACCGGCTAATGAAAAACTGTTTTTT	CASRDRGPANEKLFF
TRBV14	many	-	TRBJ2-5	TGTGCCAGCAGCCGGCTCCGGGAGACCCAGTACTTC	CASSRLRETQYF
TRBV11-2	many	TRBD2	TRBJ2-5	TGTGCCAGCAGCTTACAAGCTAGCGGGAGTCAAGAGACCCAGTACTTC	CASSLQASGSQETQYF
TRBV5-6	-	TRBD1	TRBJ2-5	TGTGCCAGCAGCTTGGGGGCACAGGGGCGCCAAGAGACCCAGTACTTC	CASSLGAQGRQETQYF
TRBV6-6	-	TRBD2	TRBJ2-3	TGTGCCAGCAGGTTAGCGGGAGGCCCCAGAGATACGCAGTATTTT	CASRLAGGPRDTQYF
TRBV12-5	-	TRBD1	TRBJ1-2	TGTGCTAGTGGCCCCGAACAGGGGGCTTCCTATGGCTACACCTTC	CASGPEQGASYGYTF
TRBV7-8	many	TRBD2	TRBJ2-1	TGTGCCAGCAGCTTAATGCTAGCGGGAACTCCAAGCTCCTACAATGAGCAGTTCTTC	CASSLMLAGTPSSYNEQFF
TRBV6-1	-	-	TRBJ2-2	TGTGCCGGCAGGCAAGGGCCTTTCACCGGGGAGCTGTTTTTT	CAGRQGPFTGELFF
TRBV7-9	many	-	TRBJ1-5	TGTGCCAGCAGTTCGGACAGCCACAATCAGCCCCAGCATTTT	CASSSDSHNQPQHF
TRBV10-3	-	TRBD2	TRBJ2-3	TGTGCCATCAGACCTCACACCATGATAACTAGCGGGTGTACAGATACGCAGTATTTT	CAIRPHTMITSGCTDTQYF
TRBV15	-	-	TRBJ2-1	TGTGCCACCAGCAGACGGGTTAGTGAGCAGTTCTTC	CATSRRVSEQFF
TRBV5-5	-	-	TRBJ2-1	TGTGCCAGCAGCTTTGGTCCCCACAATGAGCAGTTCTTC	CASSFGPHNEQFF
TRBV7-9	-	-	TRBJ2-1	TGTGCCAGCAGCCCGGCCCGGGACAATCTCGTGAATGAGCAGTTCTTC	CASSPARDNLVNEQFF
TRBV12-3/TRBV12-4	-	TRBD2	TRBJ2-3	TGTGCCAGCAGTCCCCGGACTAGCAACTACACAGATACGCAGTATTTT	CASSPRTSNYTDTQYF
TRBV5-1	-	TRBD2	TRBJ2-5	TGCGCCAGCTGCTTGGCCGGGACTAGCGGGGAGACCCAGTACTTC	CASCLAGTSGETQYF
TRBV11-1	-	TRBD2	TRBJ2-7	TGTGCCAGCAGTCATAGGACTAGCGGGAGCGACGAGCGGTACTTC	CASSHRTSGSDERYF
TRBV5-1	few	-	TRBJ2-3	TGCGCCAGCAGCTTGGGGGGGTTCCCAGATACGCAGTATTTT	CASSLGGFPDTQYF
TRBV20-1	-	TRBD2	TRBJ2-3	TGCAGTGCTAGTAGAGCGGGAGGTTCTAGCACAGATACGCAGTATTTT	CSASRAGGSSTDTQYF
TRBV10-3	many	-	TRBJ1-3	TGTGCCATCAGTGAGGGGGCTGGAAACACCATATATTTT	CAISEGAGNTIYF
TRBV5-1	-	TRBD2	TRBJ2-5	TGCGCCACTAGCATTAGCGGGATAGATGGAGAGACCCAGTACTTC	CATSISGIDGETQYF
TRBV10-3	-	-	TRBJ2-7	TGTGCCATCAGGACCCTGGCTAGCGAAACCGAGCAGTACTTC	CAIRTLASETEQYF
TRBV30	-	-	TRBJ2-1	TGTGCCTGGAGTCTGTCAAATGAGCAGTTCTTC	CAWSLSNEQFF
TRBV4-1	-	-	TRBJ1-1	TGCGCCAGCAGCCAAGGCTTGTACGAGACAACTAACAGTGAAGCTTTCTTT	CASSQGLYETTNSEAFF
TRBV5-1	-	TRBD2	TRBJ2-2	TGCGTCAGCGGGACTTTAGACGGAACCGGGGAGCTGTTTTTT	CVSGTLDGTGELFF
TRBV28	-	TRBD2	TRBJ2-7	TGTGCCAGCAGTTTACCACGGGCTAGCGGATACTACGAGCAGTACTTC	CASSLPRASGYYEQYF
TRBV6-1	-	TRBD1	TRBJ2-4	TGTGCCAGCAGGGTAAGACCAGGGGGCCTCAAAAACATTCAGTACTTC	CASRVRPGGLKNIQYF
TRBV29-1	-	TRBD1	TRBJ2-1	TGCAGCCTTGAAGTTCAGGGGGTAAAATATGAGCAGTTCTTC	CSLEVQGVKYEQFF